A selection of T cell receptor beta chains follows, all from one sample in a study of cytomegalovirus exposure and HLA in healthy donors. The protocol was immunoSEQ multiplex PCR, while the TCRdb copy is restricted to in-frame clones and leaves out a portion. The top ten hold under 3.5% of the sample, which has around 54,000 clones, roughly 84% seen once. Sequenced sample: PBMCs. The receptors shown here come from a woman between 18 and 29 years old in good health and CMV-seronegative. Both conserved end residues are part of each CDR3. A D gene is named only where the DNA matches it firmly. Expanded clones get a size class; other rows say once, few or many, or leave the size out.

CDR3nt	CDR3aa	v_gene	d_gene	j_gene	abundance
TGTGCCAGCAGTTTATTGGGCAGGGTGACCTACAATGAGCAGTTCTTC	CASSLLGRVTYNEQFF	TRBV27	-	TRBJ2-1	-
TGTGCCAGCAGTTTGGACAGACACAATCAGCCCCAGCATTTT	CASSLDRHNQPQHF	TRBV27	-	TRBJ1-5	-
TGCGCCAGCAGCTTCGGAGGCTACGAGCAGTACTTC	CASSFGGYEQYF	TRBV5-1	-	TRBJ2-7	-
TGTGCCACCTTGCGGGGCTTCCCTTACAATGAGCAGTTCTTC	CATLRGFPYNEQFF	TRBV6-5	-	TRBJ2-1	-
TGTGCCAGCAGCGTAGGGACTAGCGGGACCACAGATACGCAGTATTTT	CASSVGTSGTTDTQYF	TRBV9	TRBD2	TRBJ2-3	once
TGTGCCAGCAGTTCGAAGCGTTCAAGCTCCTACGAGCAGTACTTC	CASSSKRSSSYEQYF	TRBV28	-	TRBJ2-7	-
TGTGCCAGTAGTATAGGGGGACTAGCGGGATTTCACAATGAGCAGTTCTTC	CASSIGGLAGFHNEQFF	TRBV19	TRBD2	TRBJ2-1	-
TGTGCCAGCAGTCCAGAGGATCGGGTGGCAGTTGCGCAGTATTTT	CASSPEDRVAVAQYF	TRBV28	-	TRBJ2-3	-
TGCGCCAGCAGCCAAGGACTAGCGGCAAGCACAAATACGCAGTATTTT	CASSQGLAASTNTQYF	TRBV4-1	TRBD2	TRBJ2-3	-
TGTGCCAGCAGCTTGGCCGGGACAGGGAAAAATGAGCAGTTCTTC	CASSLAGTGKNEQFF	TRBV5-8	TRBD1	TRBJ2-1	-
TGTGCCAGCAGCCCGGAAGCCGGACAGGGTGGCAATCAGCCCCAGCATTTT	CASSPEAGQGGNQPQHF	TRBV7-6	TRBD1	TRBJ1-5	few
TGTGCCAGCAGTTGGGGGAGGCGTCAAGGGAGCAATCAGCCCCAGCATTTT	CASSWGRRQGSNQPQHF	TRBV28	-	TRBJ1-5	-
TGTGCCAGCAGCCAAGATGAGAGCTCTGGGGCCAACGTCCTGACTTTC	CASSQDESSGANVLTF	TRBV4-2	-	TRBJ2-6	few
TGTGCCAGCAGCCCGGCAGGGGCGAACACCGGGGAGCTGTTTTTT	CASSPAGANTGELFF	TRBV6-5	-	TRBJ2-2	-
TGTGCCAGCACCTCTCATGCCGGGACAGGGGTTGAAAAACTGTTTTTT	CASTSHAGTGVEKLFF	TRBV7-9	TRBD1	TRBJ1-4	-
TGTGCCAGCAGCTTAGAAACCAGTCAAGAGACCCAGTACTTC	CASSLETSQETQYF	TRBV11-3	-	TRBJ2-5	-
TGTGCCAGCAGCGCAGGACAGGTCACCGGGGAGCTGTTTTTT	CASSAGQVTGELFF	TRBV9	TRBD1	TRBJ2-2	-
TGTGCCAGCAGCCTTCGAGCGGGAGGGGGGACGGGAGAGCAGTACTTC	CASSLRAGGGTGEQYF	TRBV7-2	TRBD2	TRBJ2-7	-